The 19 T cell receptor beta chains below all came from one sample that was sequenced in a study of shared clonotypes between healthy human individuals. Method: immunoSEQ multiplex PCR; TCRdb's copy keeps in-frame clones and lacks some. This table holds over 800,000 clones, approximately 92% found once. CD8 cells classed as naive were CD45RO-negative and positively selected for CCR7, excluding terminally differentiated effector memory CD45RA+ cells. The source material was naive CD8+ T cells sorted from blood. These receptors were obtained from a man aged 25-45 years in good health.

The rearrangement links TRBV27 to TRBJ1-5; D possibly corresponds to TRBD1 (6 bases). There are 15 residues in the CDR3. Deletions cut 7 bases from V and 1 base from J, with 14 bases between. The V gene's germline CDR1 is MNHEY and CDR2 SMNVEV (reference sequence). The CDR3 DNA follows: TGTGCCAGCATGCCGGGACAAGGAAGCAATCAGCCCCAGCATTTT. Protein product: CASMPGQGSNQPQHF.

The chain links TRBV4-3 to TRBJ2-7, with 8 bases fitting TRBD1. V lost 1 base to trimming and J lost 5 bases; unmatched junction nucleotides: 7. The CDR3 length is 15 residues. Germline lookup yields CDR1 LGHNA and CDR2 YSLEER. CDR3 in amino acids: CASSQGSDRDHEQYF. DNA for the CDR3: TGCGCCAGCAGCCAAGGCTCGGACAGGGATCACGAGCAGTACTTC.

This chain joins TRBV25-1 and TRBJ2-5; TRBD1 agrees at 8 bases. The CDR3 is made up of 15 amino acids. Losses at the gene ends were 0 bases for V and 4 bases for J; bases not matched to a gene: 4. CDR1 and CDR2 from the germline V gene are MGHDK and SYGVNS. The CDR3 DNA reads TGTGCCAGCAGTGAATACCAGGGGGCATCAGAGACCCAGTACTTC. This sequence encodes CASSEYQGASETQYF.

The gene calls are TRBV2 and TRBJ2-7; D remains ambiguous. Trimming pared 6 bases from V and 2 bases from J, leaving 17 bases between. This CDR3 contains 15 residues. The germline gives CDR1 SNHLY, CDR2 FYNNEI. The CDR3 coding sequence is TGTGCCAGCAGAGTACTCGGTACAGCCACCTACGAGCAGTACTTC. This codes for CASRVLGTATYEQYF. The entire variable domain, with the rest obtained from reference TRBV2 and TRBJ2-7, is as follows: EPEVTQTPSHQVTQMGQEVILRCVPISNHLYFYWYRQILGQKVEFLVSFYNNEISEKSEIFDDQFSVERPDGSNFTLKIRSTKLEDSAMYFCASRVLGTATYEQYFGPGTRLTVT.

The sample holds a few counts of this clone. The same CDR3 is also encoded by other DNA sequences in this sample. The chain is built from TRBV9 and TRBJ2-1; 10 positions agree with TRBD1. V shed 3 bases and J 6 bases; nucleotides not matched to a gene: 3. The germline CDR1 and CDR2 sequences are SGDLS and YYNGEE. The CDR3 is 14 amino acids. CDR3 in amino acids: CASSAWTGGNEQFF. The CDR3 nucleotides read TGTGCCAGCAGCGCCTGGACAGGGGGCAATGAGCAGTTCTTC.

The CDR3 DNA sequence: TGTGCCACCTCACGGGGGAGGGCCAACAATGAGCAGTTCTTC. Amino acid sequence: CATSRGRANNEQFF. The J gene is TRBJ2-1, the V gene TRBV27; TRBD2 agrees at 7 bases. The CDR3 has 14 amino acids. Germline values: CDR1 MNHEY, CDR2 SMNVEV (reference sequence). Trimming took 10 bases from V and 5 from J; bases not matched to a gene: 11.

The chain recombines TRBV7-9 with TRBJ2-6, with D tentatively TRBD1 or TRBD2 (5 bases each). V shed 5 bases and J shed 0 bases, with 11 bases lying between them. This CDR3 contains 16 residues. Per the germline V gene, CDR1 is SEHNR and CDR2 is FQNEAQ (reference sequence). CDR3: CASSQGTTSGANVLTF. The CDR3 DNA follows: TGTGCCAGCAGCCAAGGGACCACCTCTGGGGCCAACGTCCTGACTTTC.

This clone was recorded only once. The V gene is TRBV7-8, the J gene TRBJ2-7; 12 nucleotides match TRBD1. Germline-derived CDR1 and CDR2 are SGHVS and FQNEAQ. CDR3 size: 16 residues. V trimming: 7 bases; J trimming: 4 bases; junction bases outside the gene matches: 11. The CDR3 spells CASTYSPGQGAYEQYF. The DNA of the CDR3 is TGTGCCAGCACCTATTCCCCGGGACAGGGGGCATACGAGCAGTACTTC.

The CDR3 loop reads CASSLELGDYEQYF. The CDR3 DNA follows: TGTGCCAGCAGCTTAGAGCTGGGGGACTACGAGCAGTACTTC. The chain is built from TRBV7-6 and TRBJ2-7; TRBD1 or TRBD2 may be the D gene (5 bases each). The CDR3 runs to 14 residues. Trimming cost V 1 base and J 3 bases, with 10 bases left between them. Germline CDR1 reads SGHVS; CDR2 reads FNYEAQ.

V gene TRBV5-4 combines with J gene TRBJ2-1; TRBD1 matches at 9 bases. This CDR3 spans 15 amino acids. CDR1 is SGHNT, CDR2 YYREEE, per germline (reference sequence). Unmatched junction bases numbered 5, after V lost 4 bases and J lost 3 bases. DNA of the CDR3: TGTGCCAGCAGCAATCCGACAGGGGGCTACAATGAGCAGTTCTTC. Translated, it gives CASSNPTGGYNEQFF.

This clone was recorded only once. In the same sample, other DNA sequences code for this CDR3. The chain links TRBV9 to TRBJ2-1; D not resolved. CDR3 length equals 13 residues. The germline V gene has CDR1 SGDLS and CDR2 YYNGEE. The germline V and J ends were trimmed by 0 bases and 4 bases, with 5 bases remaining between them. CDR3 loop: CASSVGRYNEQFF. The DNA of the CDR3 is TGTGCCAGCAGCGTAGGTCGTTACAATGAGCAGTTCTTC. Drawing the rest from reference TRBV9 and TRBJ2-1, the complete variable domain is DSGVTQTPKHLITATGQRVTLRCSPRSGDLSVYWYQQSLDQGLQFLIQYYNGEERAKGNILERFSAQQFPDLHSELNLSSLELGDSALYFCASSVGRYNEQFFGPGTRLTVL.

This chain joins TRBV27 and TRBJ2-3; D is perhaps TRBD2 (5 bases). Germline V gene lookup returns CDR1 MNHEY and CDR2 SMNVEV (reference sequence). The CDR3 loop spans 15 amino acids. V was clipped by 5 bases and J by 4 bases, with 16 bases between them. CDR3 DNA: TGTGCCAGCAGTCCATTACTAGGTTCCGCAGATACGCAGTATTTT. It is translated as CASSPLLGSADTQYF.

This clone was seen only once. The V and J genes are TRBV7-9 and TRBJ2-3; D remains ambiguous. Trimming removed 3 bases from V and 0 bases from J, with 16 bases in between. The CDR3 spans 17 residues. CDR1 and CDR2 from the germline V gene are SEHNR and FQNEAQ (reference sequence). CDR3 in DNA: TGTGCCAGCAGCTTCCCGGGCACTAACCCTAGCACAGATACGCAGTATTTT. Its translation: CASSFPGTNPSTDTQYF.

The J gene is TRBJ2-2, the V gene TRBV7-9; D may be TRBD1 or TRBD2 (6 bases each). Per germline, CDR1 SEHNR and CDR2 FQNEAQ (reference sequence). The CDR3 is 14 amino acids. Trimming shortened V by 11 bases and J by 6 bases, and 19 bases separated the two germline ends. The chain's CDR3 is CASRGQGFAGELFF. The CDR3 DNA is TGTGCCTCTCGGGGGCAGGGGTTCGCCGGGGAGCTGTTTTTT.

The rearrangement uses TRBV28 and TRBJ1-1; D gene uncertain. Trimming cost V 5 bases and J 10 bases, with 20 bases left between them. The germline CDR1 and CDR2 sequences are MDHEN and SYDVKM. The CDR3 runs to 14 residues. The CDR3 region is CASSPYSAGAAAFF. As DNA, the CDR3 is TGTGCCAGCAGTCCCTATTCCGCGGGCGCGGCAGCTTTCTTT.

This chain links TRBV27 with TRBJ1-5; D gene ambiguous. There are 12 residues in the CDR3. The germline V gene has CDR1 MNHEY and CDR2 SMNVEV (reference sequence). Trimming cost V 1 base and J 7 bases, with 5 bases left between them. The CDR3 DNA reads TGTGCCAGCAGTTTATATGGGCAGCCCCAGCATTTT. Amino acids: CASSLYGQPQHF.

The V call is TRBV7-9, the J call TRBJ1-1, with D perhaps matching TRBD1 (6 bases). Germline V gene data show CDR1 as SEHNR and CDR2 as FQNEAQ (reference sequence). This CDR3 has 15 residues. V was shortened by 6 bases and J by 3 bases, with 17 bases between the two germline ends. CDR3 DNA: TGTGCCAGCAGTCCAAGGGGAGGGGGAGACACTGAAGCTTTCTTT. This gives the protein CASSPRGGGDTEAFF.

This rearrangement joins TRBV7-2 to TRBJ2-4; 8 bases match TRBD2. Germline values: CDR1 SGHTA, CDR2 FQGNSA. J lost 7 bases, V lost 3 bases, and 5 bases had no gene match. CDR3 size: 14 residues. This chain's CDR3 is CASSFSGGRNIQYF. In nucleotides, the CDR3 is TGTGCCAGCAGCTTTTCCGGCGGGAGGAACATTCAGTACTTC.

This rearrangement joins TRBV5-4 to TRBJ2-1; the match to TRBD2 covers 9 bases. V lost 3 bases and J lost 8; bases outside the gene matches: 6. This CDR3 is 14 amino acids long. The germline V gene has CDR1 SGHNT and CDR2 YYREEE (reference sequence). CDR3 nucleotide sequence: TGTGCCAGCAGCTCCAGCGGGAGGATAGATGAGCAGTTCTTC. Its translation: CASSSSGRIDEQFF.